This TCR beta chain was documented in a study of identical twins. The study, taken as a whole, reports: The abundant beta clonotypes from cord blood had fewer insertions, and memory repertoires had none of this. Zero-insertion findings could be partly confounded by invariant cells (MAIT and iNKT cells).

Unique molecular identifiers were present on the cDNA, which also gained a universal primer site by template switching. Via MiXCR, TCRdb re-called the 5' RACE reads, giving one row per CDR3 protein. The sample records approximately 690,000 distinct CDR3 sequences, around 6% being singletons. Each donor (without exception) was a healthy Caucasian. This clonotype was counted a few times. Its antigen is undetermined. The CDR3 spans 14 residues. Germline loops: CDR1 LGHNA, CDR2 YNFKEQ. V lost 4 bases and J lost 4, with 12 bases in between. The sequenced material came from naive T cells sorted from blood. This receptor was taken from a man aged 18 to 29 in good health. The V call is TRBV4-2, the J call TRBJ2-3; D uncertain. This CDR3 is CASSPSYYSDTQYF. As DNA, the CDR3 is TGTGCCAGCAGCCCTTCCTATTATTCAGATACGCAGTATTTT.